This T cell receptor beta chain was captured in a study of cytomegalovirus exposure and HLA in healthy donors. Overall study context: Unique TCR beta sequences numbering about 100 million came from roughly 180 million T cells in an earlier analysis. Across 350 to 500 genotyped donors, roughly 85% landed in the Caucasian-associated ancestry cluster. Overall study results and limits: The study designated 164 TCR beta chains cytomegalovirus-associated.

This CDR3 comprises 15 residues. The germline V gene encodes CDR1 KGHSH and CDR2 LQKENI. The V end lost 2 bases, the J end lost 0 bases, and 8 bases lay between the germline ends. 13 Jbeta primers and 60 Vbeta primers were used for the PCR. Clones were read by immunoSEQ multiplex PCR, and TCRdb kept only the in-frame ones, dropping some. This table has approximately 110,000 clones, around 80% appearing once. The donors (healthy individuals) were bone marrow donors. This clone was seen just once. The antigen remains unidentified. Sequences were obtained from PBMCs. The chain joins TRBV18 to TRBJ1-3; D is ambiguous. The clonotype was recovered from a woman aged 30 to 39 in good health and CMV-seronegative. CDR3 region: CASSPAIGSGNTIYF. CDR3 DNA sequence: TGTGCCAGCTCACCAGCTATTGGCTCTGGAAACACCATATATTTT.